Listed here are 24 T cell receptor beta chains from one sample, sequenced in a study of blood T cell repertoires in COVID-19. Assay: immunoSEQ multiplex PCR; the TCRdb copy retains only in-frame clones and omits some. The sample has 350,000 to 400,000 clones, roughly 90% seen once. Input material: PBMCs or T cells enriched from blood (not recorded which). The receptor set was obtained from a young woman with acute COVID-19.

J is TRBJ2-7 and V is TRBV5-1; 8 bases align to TRBD2. After removal of 2 bases from V and 1 base from J, the junction contained 2 bases not matched to a gene. CDR3 length: 14 amino acids. CDR1 and CDR2 from the germline V gene are SGHRS and YFSETQ. In DNA form, the CDR3 reads TGCGCCAGCAGCTTAACTAGCGGTTCCTACGAGCAGTACTTC. Translating gives CASSLTSGSYEQYF.

The rearrangement uses TRBV19 and TRBJ1-3, with a tentative D call TRBD1 (6 bases). The length of the CDR3 is 16 residues. Deletions cut 5 bases from V and 0 bases from J, with 14 bases between. The germline V gene encodes CDR1 LNHDA and CDR2 SQIVND (reference sequence). The CDR3, as DNA: TGTGCCAGTAGTTCTCGGACAGCCTTCTCTGGAAACACCATATATTTT. Protein: CASSSRTAFSGNTIYF.

The chain carries TRBV3-1 (or the pseudogene TRBV3-2) and TRBJ2-6; TRBD1 matches at 7 bases. The length of the CDR3 is 16 residues. Trimming took 4 bases from V and 5 from J; bases not matched to a gene: 8. Looked up from germline, CDR1 is LGHDT and CDR2 is YNNKEL (reference sequence). The CDR3 loop reads CASSPLWTGRANVLTF. As DNA, the CDR3 is TGTGCCAGCAGCCCTCTCTGGACAGGCCGGGCCAACGTCCTGACTTTC.

V and J are TRBV10-3 and TRBJ1-2; D not certain. Trimming cost V 3 bases and J 2 bases, with 10 bases left between them. The CDR3 has 14 residues. Germline V lookup: CDR1 ENHRY, CDR2 SYGVKD. In DNA, the CDR3 is TGTGCCATCAGTGAATCAGCCGGGAACTATGGCTACACCTTC. It specifies CAISESAGNYGYTF.

This rearrangement joins TRBV20-1 to TRBJ2-3; weak D call: TRBD1 (5 bases). V was shortened by 3 bases and J by 3 bases, with 10 bases between the two germline ends. Per germline, CDR1 DFQATT and CDR2 SNEGSKA (reference sequence). This CDR3 contains 13 residues. This CDR3 is CSASRQGTDTQYF. CDR3 in DNA: TGCAGTGCTAGTCGTCAGGGAACAGATACGCAGTATTTT.

This clone was found a few times. J is TRBJ1-5 and V is TRBV2; 10 bases match TRBD1. Losses at the gene ends were 9 bases for V and 7 bases for J; bases not matched to a gene: 9. Germline values: CDR1 SNHLY, CDR2 FYNNEI. This CDR3 is 14 amino acids long. The CDR3 DNA reads TGTGCCAGTCACGACAGGGGGCAAGGGCAGCCCCAGCATTTT. Protein sequence: CASHDRGQGQPQHF.

This clone was counted once. This sample includes further DNA sequences coding for the same CDR3. The chain recombines TRBV12-3 or TRBV12-4 with TRBJ1-1; D is uncertain. The CDR3 is 13 residues long. Trimming left V 2 bases short and J 5 bases short, with 9 bases between. The CDR3 DNA sequence: TGTGCCAGCAGTTTAACGGGTTCGACTGAAGCTTTCTTT. This encodes CASSLTGSTEAFF.

This rearrangement joins TRBV24-1 to TRBJ2-1, with a weak D call TRBD2 (6 bases). From germline, CDR1 is KGHDR and CDR2 SFDVKD. V lost 4 bases and J lost 4, with 16 bases in between. CDR3 size: 16 residues. CDR3 sequence: CATSDAWGGEYNEQFF. The DNA of the CDR3 is TGTGCCACCAGTGACGCCTGGGGCGGGGAATACAATGAGCAGTTCTTC.

The chain combines TRBV7-6 with TRBJ1-3, with TRBD1 as a possible D gene (5 bases). CDR1 and CDR2 (germline): SGHVS, FNYEAQ. CDR3 length: 15 residues. With 4 bases removed from V and 2 bases from J, the gap between germline ends came to 12 bases. The CDR3 protein is CASSSGSSAGNTIYF. CDR3 bases: TGTGCCAGCAGCTCAGGGTCTTCTGCTGGAAACACCATATATTTT.

This chain uses TRBV6-5 with TRBJ1-5; D remains unclear. This CDR3 region has 14 residues. V gave up 0 bases and J gave up 7 bases, with 10 bases separating them. CDR1 is MNHEY, CDR2 SVGAGI, per germline. The CDR3: CASSYSRGGQPQHF. In nucleotides, the CDR3 is TGTGCCAGCAGTTACTCACGGGGTGGACAGCCCCAGCATTTT.

V gene TRBV27 combines with J gene TRBJ2-1; 13 positions agree with TRBD2. The CDR3 totals 19 residues. Germline V lookup: CDR1 MNHEY, CDR2 SMNVEV (reference sequence). V shed 1 base and J 7 bases; nucleotides not matched to a gene: 13. DNA of the CDR3: TGTGCCAGCAGTTTATGGGCGACTAGCGGGGGGTCTTTTTCTAATGAGCAGTTCTTC. This encodes CASSLWATSGGSFSNEQFF.

In this sample, this clone turned up a few times. This chain links TRBV5-6 with TRBJ1-5; D is uncertain. Germline V gene sequence: CDR1 SGHDT, CDR2 YYEEEE. With 0 bases removed from V and 4 bases from J, the gap between germline ends came to 14 bases. CDR3 length: 16 amino acids. CDR3 nucleotides: TGTGCCAGCAGCTTGGGCAGAGGGCTAGATAATCAGCCCCAGCATTTT. Translation gives CASSLGRGLDNQPQHF. Using reference TRBV5-6 and TRBJ1-5 for the parts outside the CDR3, the full variable domain is DAGVTQSPTHLIKTRGQQVTLRCSPKSGHDTVSWYQQALGQGPQFIFQYYEEEERQRGNFPDRFSGHQFPNYSSELNVNALLLGDSALYLCASSLGRGLDNQPQHFGDGTRLSIL.

V and J are TRBV7-9 and TRBJ2-1, with D tentatively TRBD2 (6 bases). The CDR3 covers 16 residues. Germline V gives CDR1 SEHNR, CDR2 FQNEAQ (reference sequence). Deletions cut 3 bases from V and 0 bases from J, with 12 bases between. As DNA, the CDR3 is TGTGCCAGCAGCTTTTGGGGGGAGATCTCCTACAATGAGCAGTTCTTC. Amino acid sequence: CASSFWGEISYNEQFF.

This clone has just one count. This chain links TRBV28 with TRBJ1-6, with D possibly matching TRBD1 (6 bases). CDR1 MDHEN and CDR2 SYDVKM come from the germline V gene. Trimming pared 5 bases from V and 10 bases from J, leaving 15 bases between. CDR3 length: 14 amino acids. Here the CDR3 reads CASSPRQERSPLHF. The CDR3 coding sequence is TGTGCCAGCAGTCCGCGACAGGAAAGGTCACCCCTCCACTTT.

This clone was picked up one time. Additional DNA sequences in this sample encode the identical CDR3. V usage is TRBV12-3 or TRBV12-4 and J usage is TRBJ1-1; unclear D gene. This CDR3 spans 12 amino acids. With 4 bases removed from V and 4 bases from J, the gap between germline ends came to 7 bases. In DNA form, the CDR3 reads TGTGCCAGCAGTTCAGGAGGCACTGAAGCTTTCTTT. Its protein product is CASSSGGTEAFF.

The V call is TRBV5-6, the J call TRBJ1-2; TRBD1 might be the D (6 bases). V gave up 2 bases and J gave up 4 bases, with 9 bases separating them. Germline CDR1 is SGHDT and CDR2 is YYEEEE. The CDR3 is 13 residues long. The CDR3 coding sequence is TGTGCCAGCAGCTTTGGGGGGGCCTATGGCTACACCTTC. It specifies CASSFGGAYGYTF.

This chain connects TRBV6-5 to TRBJ1-2, with 11 bases that match TRBD1. Germline V CDR1 and CDR2: MNHEY, SVGAGI. J lost 4 bases, V lost 2 bases, and 3 bases had no gene match. The CDR3 loop spans 15 amino acids. The CDR3: CASSYSGTGGYGYTF. CDR3 DNA sequence: TGTGCCAGCAGTTACAGTGGGACAGGGGGCTATGGCTACACCTTC.

The genes are TRBV19 and TRBJ1-4; D possibly corresponds to TRBD1 (5 bases). The CDR3 runs 14 residues. Trimming cost V 2 bases and J 7 bases, with 11 bases left between them. The germline CDR1 and CDR2 sequences are LNHDA and SQIVND (reference sequence). Here the CDR3 reads CASSIKGLAEKLFF. CDR3 DNA: TGTGCCAGTAGTATAAAGGGACTGGCTGAAAAACTGTTTTTT.

The chain couples TRBV3-1 (or the pseudogene TRBV3-2) to TRBJ1-2; 7 bases fit TRBD1. J lost 2 bases, V lost 3 bases, and 6 bases had no gene match. This CDR3 has 15 residues. Germline V gene data show CDR1 as LGHDT and CDR2 as YNNKEL (reference sequence). Written as DNA, the CDR3 is TGTGCCAGCAGCCACACGGGGACAGTGAACTATGGCTACACCTTC. Translating it yields CASSHTGTVNYGYTF.

A few counts support this clone. The chain joins TRBV29-1 to TRBJ1-4; TRBD1 matches 9 bases. The CDR3 is 15 amino acids. The V and J ends lost 5 bases and 5 bases, in that order; junction bases with no gene match: 9. CDR1 and CDR2 from the germline V gene are SQVTM and ANQGSEA. The CDR3 DNA sequence: TGCAGCGTTAGGGGATGGACAGGGGAAAATGAAAAACTGTTTTTT. Amino acid sequence: CSVRGWTGENEKLFF.

J is TRBJ2-7 and V is TRBV7-9; possibly TRBD2 for D (6 bases). The ends were cut back, 3 bases at V and 2 bases at J, with 11 bases in the middle. This CDR3 spans 14 amino acids. The germline V gene encodes CDR1 SEHNR and CDR2 FQNEAQ (reference sequence). The CDR3 DNA reads as TGTGCCAGCAGCTTGCCATCGGGAGCCTACGAGCAGTACTTC. This codes for CASSLPSGAYEQYF.

This sequence joins TRBV6-1 and TRBJ1-2; 8 nucleotides align to TRBD1. The length of the CDR3 is 14 residues. V was clipped by 6 bases and J by 6 bases; unmatched bases: 9. The V gene's germline CDR1 is MNHNS and CDR2 SASEGT. DNA of the CDR3: TGTGCCAGCAGCATACGGACAGGGAGAGATGGCTACACCTTC. Encoded protein: CASSIRTGRDGYTF.

The V gene is TRBV4-1, the J gene TRBJ2-7; possibly TRBD1 for D (6 bases). The germline V and J ends were trimmed by 0 bases and 7 bases, with 16 bases remaining between them. CDR1 is MGHRA and CDR2 is YSYEKL in the germline V gene. This CDR3 region has 15 residues. Here the CDR3 DNA reads TGCGCCAGCAGCCAAGACGTGGGGACATTTCGGGAGCAGTACTTC. Its protein product is CASSQDVGTFREQYF.

The rearrangement uses TRBV5-6 and TRBJ2-5; 10 bases match TRBD1. Germline CDR1 reads SGHDT; CDR2 reads YYEEEE. The CDR3 sequence is 15 residues long. J lost 6 bases, V lost 4 bases, and 9 bases had no gene match. CDR3 coding DNA: TGTGCCAGCAGCGAGGGACAGGGGTCGGGAAAGACCCAGTACTTC. Amino acids: CASSEGQGSGKTQYF.